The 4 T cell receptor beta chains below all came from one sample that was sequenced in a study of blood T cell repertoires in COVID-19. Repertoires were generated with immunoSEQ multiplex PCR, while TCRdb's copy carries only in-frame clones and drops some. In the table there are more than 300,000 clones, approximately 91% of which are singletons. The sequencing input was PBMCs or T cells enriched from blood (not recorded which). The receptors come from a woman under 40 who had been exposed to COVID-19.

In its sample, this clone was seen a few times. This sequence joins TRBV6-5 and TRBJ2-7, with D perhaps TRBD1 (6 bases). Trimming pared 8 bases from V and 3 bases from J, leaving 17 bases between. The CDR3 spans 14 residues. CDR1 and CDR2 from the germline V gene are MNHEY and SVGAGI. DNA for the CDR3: TGTGCCAGCCGAGGGGGTGGTTGGGGCTACGAGCAGTACTTC. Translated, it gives CASRGGGWGYEQYF.

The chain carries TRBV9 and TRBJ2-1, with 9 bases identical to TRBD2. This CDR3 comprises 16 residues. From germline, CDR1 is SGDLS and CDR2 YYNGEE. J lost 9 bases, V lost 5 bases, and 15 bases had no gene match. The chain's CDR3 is CASRRSGGLDGGEQFF. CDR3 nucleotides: TGTGCCAGCAGGCGTAGCGGGGGCCTCGATGGGGGTGAGCAGTTCTTC.

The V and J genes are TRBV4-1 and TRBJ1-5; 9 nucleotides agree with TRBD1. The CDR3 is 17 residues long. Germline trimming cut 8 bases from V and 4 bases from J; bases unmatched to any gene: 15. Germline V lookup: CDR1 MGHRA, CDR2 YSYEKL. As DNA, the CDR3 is TGCGCCAGCGCCCGGGACAGGGTCGTGGTTGGGAATCAGCCCCAGCATTTT. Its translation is CASARDRVVVGNQPQHF.

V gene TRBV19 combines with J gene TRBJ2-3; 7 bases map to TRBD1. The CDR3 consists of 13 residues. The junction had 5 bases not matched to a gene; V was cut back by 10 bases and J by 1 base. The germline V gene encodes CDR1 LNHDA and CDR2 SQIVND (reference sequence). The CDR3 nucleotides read TGTGCCACCGCCGACAGGGGCACAGATACGCAGTATTTT. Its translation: CATADRGTDTQYF.